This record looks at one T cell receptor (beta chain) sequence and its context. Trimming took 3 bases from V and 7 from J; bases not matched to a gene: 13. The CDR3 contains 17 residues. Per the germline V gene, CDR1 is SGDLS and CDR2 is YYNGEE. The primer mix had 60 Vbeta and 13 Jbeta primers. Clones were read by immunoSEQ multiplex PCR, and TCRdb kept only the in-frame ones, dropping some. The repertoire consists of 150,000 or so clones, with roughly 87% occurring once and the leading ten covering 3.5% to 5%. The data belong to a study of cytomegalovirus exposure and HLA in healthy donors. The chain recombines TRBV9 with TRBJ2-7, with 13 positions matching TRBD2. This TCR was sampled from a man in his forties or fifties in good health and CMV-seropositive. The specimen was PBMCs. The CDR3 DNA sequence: TGTGCCAGCAGCGCCCGGACTAGCGGGAGTGGGATTGGTGAGCAGTACTTC. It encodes CASSARTSGSGIGEQYF.